One T cell receptor (beta chain) is described in this entry. Libraries were prepared by immunoSEQ multiplex PCR; TCRdb keeps only in-frame clonotypes and omits some of them. This sample yields approximately 90,000 clones, of which 70% to 90% are seen a single time; about 0.31% belongs to the top ten. The sample originates from a study of OX40 agonist ivuxolimab in advanced cancers. The CDR3 runs 14 residues. Germline V gives CDR1 GTSNPN, CDR2 SVGIG (reference sequence). Trimming shortened V by 4 bases and J by 5 bases, and 18 bases separated the two germline ends. This sequence was found in an adult with an advanced solid tumor such as melanoma, head and neck, liver or kidney cancer. The material sequenced was CD4+ or CD8+ T cells sorted from blood, taken in a trial of the OX40 agonist ivuxolimab. The chain uses TRBV30 and TRBJ2-7, with D maybe TRBD1 (6 bases). DNA of the CDR3: TGTGCCTGGAAAGCCGGCAGGGGTTACCACGAGCAGTACTTC. Translated, it gives CAWKAGRGYHEQYF.